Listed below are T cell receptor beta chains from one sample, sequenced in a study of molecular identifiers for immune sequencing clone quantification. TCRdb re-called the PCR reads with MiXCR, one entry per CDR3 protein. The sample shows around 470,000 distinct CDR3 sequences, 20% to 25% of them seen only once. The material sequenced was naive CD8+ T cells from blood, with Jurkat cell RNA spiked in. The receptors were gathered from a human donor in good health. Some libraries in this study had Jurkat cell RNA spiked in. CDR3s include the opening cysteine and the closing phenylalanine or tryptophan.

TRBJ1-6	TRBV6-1	CASSEPTRPSPNSPLHF
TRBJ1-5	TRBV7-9	CASSRSTGGPNQPQHF
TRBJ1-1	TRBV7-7	CASSPLSGEAFF
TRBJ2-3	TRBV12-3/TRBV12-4	CASTLRLDNPDTQYF
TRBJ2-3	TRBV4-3	CASSQDGSPGLTDTQYF
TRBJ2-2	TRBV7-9	CARTGDTGELFF
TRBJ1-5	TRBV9	CASSVSPEVNNQPQHF
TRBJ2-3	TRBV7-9	CASRMRADTQYF
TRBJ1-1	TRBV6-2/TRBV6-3	CASRHRGNTEAFF
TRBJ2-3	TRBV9	CASSEGGGGGTDTQYF
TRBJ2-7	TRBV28	CASSWVSGDEQYF
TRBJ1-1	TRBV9	CASGVGLNTEAFF
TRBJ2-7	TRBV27	CASSLKAGGNYEQYF
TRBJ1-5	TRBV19	CASDTGISAHQPQHF
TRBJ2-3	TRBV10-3	CATLAGTDDTQYF
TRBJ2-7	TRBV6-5	CASSYIAAGVVNRYEQYF
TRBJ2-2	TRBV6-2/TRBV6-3	CASSPSERQGNTGELFF
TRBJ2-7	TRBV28	CASYPTSGRMVGQYF
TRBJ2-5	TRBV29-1	CSADSGGAETQYF
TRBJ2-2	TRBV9	CACSVGLARTNTGELFF
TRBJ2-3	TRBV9	CASSVGLQGATDTQYF
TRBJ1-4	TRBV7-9	CASSRVGAGEKLFF
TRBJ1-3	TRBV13	CASSLGLMGTSLNTIYF
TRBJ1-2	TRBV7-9	CASSSLDRGDLGGYTF
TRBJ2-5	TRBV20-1	CSAREGTAYQETQYF
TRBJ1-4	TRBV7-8	CASSLTEINEKLFF
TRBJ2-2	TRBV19	CASSWGSTGELFF
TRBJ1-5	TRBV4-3	CASSQGAVANQPQHF
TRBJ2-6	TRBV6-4	CASSDVGGPGANVLTF
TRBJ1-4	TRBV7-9	CASSLVGEKLFF
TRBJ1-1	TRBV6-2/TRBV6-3	CARSYGRGIPEAFF
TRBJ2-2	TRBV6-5	CASSDYTGELFF
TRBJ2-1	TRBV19	CASRNPLAAGATNEQFF
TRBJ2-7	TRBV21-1	CASTRPGQRDYEQYF
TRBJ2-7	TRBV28	CASSSSWASYEQYF
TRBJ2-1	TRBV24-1	CATSDGGEGLPDEQFF
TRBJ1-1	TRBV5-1	CASSLRDRGGLSTEAFF
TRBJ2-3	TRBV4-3	CASSQTSPSTDTQYF
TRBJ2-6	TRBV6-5	CASSYTDAGANVLTF
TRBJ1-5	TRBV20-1	CSAGAQGVYRSVNQPQHF
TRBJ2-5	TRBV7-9	CASSLGLGRETQYF
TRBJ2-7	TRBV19	CASSAEKNSYEQYF
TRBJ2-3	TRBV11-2	CASRPSGGAKDTQYF
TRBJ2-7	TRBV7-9	CASSPRGTGVPGYEQYF
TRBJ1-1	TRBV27	CASSLSIAGGTEAFF
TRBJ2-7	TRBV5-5	CASSGGLAGEMYEQYF
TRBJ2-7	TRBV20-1	CSAPPAWDPSYEQYF
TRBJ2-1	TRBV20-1	CSAREQFSGRAYNEQFF
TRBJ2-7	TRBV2	CASSEARETYEQYF
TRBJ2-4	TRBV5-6	CASSLVGLAAQYF
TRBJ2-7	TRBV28	CASSLTSSSYEQYF
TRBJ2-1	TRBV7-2	CASSLSSGSGALF
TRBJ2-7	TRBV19	CASSIGLGLDNEQYF
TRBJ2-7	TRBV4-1	CASSQDGRDSFSYEQYF
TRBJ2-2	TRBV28	CASSFRGLSTGELFF
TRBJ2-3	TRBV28	CASRTRQRKADTQYF